This is a list of T cell receptor beta chains from one sample in a study of T cell responses to AZD1222 COVID-19 vaccine. Data came from immunoSEQ multiplex PCR; TCRdb stores just in-frame clones and leaves some out. The data hold some 120,000 clones, with approximately 85% observed a single time. This sample comprised peripheral blood, obtained on day 0 of AZD1222 vaccination. All receptors derive from an adult in good health. The CDR3 runs from the conserved cysteine through the conserved F or W. A D gene is named only where the DNA matches it firmly. Rows give clone size only sometimes, using once, few, many, or a class for an expanded clone.

CDR3aa	CDR3nt	v_gene	j_gene	d_gene	abundance
CASSYPGTVTYEQYF	TGTGCCAGCAGTTATCCCGGGACAGTTACCTACGAGCAGTACTTC	TRBV6-5	TRBJ2-7	TRBD1	NA
CASSPPGDHSGAQYF	TGCGCCAGCAGCCCCCCTGGGGACCACAGTGGGGCCCAGTACTTC	TRBV4-1	TRBJ2-5	NA	NA
CAWSPGGGPGGYTF	TGTGCCTGGAGTCCCGGTGGAGGTCCGGGTGGCTACACCTTC	TRBV30	TRBJ1-2	NA	NA
CASSWTSSYEQYF	TGTGCCAGCAGCTGGACGAGCTCCTACGAGCAGTACTTC	TRBV7-9	TRBJ2-7	NA	NA
CASSAGQGWQPQHF	TGTGCCAGCAGCGCCGGACAGGGTTGGCAGCCCCAGCATTTT	TRBV9	TRBJ1-5	TRBD1	NA
CASSGGQPNQPQHF	TGCGCCAGCAGCGGGGGACAACCCAATCAGCCCCAGCATTTT	TRBV5-1	TRBJ1-5	NA	NA
CASKRRETADEQFF	TGTGCCAGCAAACGGCGGGAGACGGCCGATGAGCAGTTCTTC	TRBV2	TRBJ2-1	TRBD2	NA
CASSQDRGGTGELFF	TGTGCCAGCAGCCAAGACAGGGGAGGCACCGGGGAGCTGTTTTTT	TRBV7-3	TRBJ2-2	TRBD1	NA
CASSFPSGLSSYEQYF	TGTGCCAGCAGCTTCCCTAGCGGGCTGTCCTCCTACGAGCAGTACTTC	TRBV5-8	TRBJ2-7	TRBD2	NA
CATSDTGGRETQYF	TGTGCCACCAGTGATACAGGGGGGAGGGAGACCCAGTACTTC	TRBV24-1	TRBJ2-5	TRBD1	NA
CASSMGINFSGANVLTF	TGTGCCAGCAGCATGGGGATAAACTTCTCTGGGGCCAACGTCCTGACTTTC	TRBV21-1	TRBJ2-6	NA	NA
CASSQAWREQYF	TGTGCCAGCAGCCAAGCCTGGCGCGAGCAGTACTTC	TRBV3-1/TRBV3-2	TRBJ2-7	NA	NA
CASSLDGREIAEAFF	TGTGCCAGCAGCTTGGACGGGAGGGAGATCGCTGAAGCTTTCTTT	TRBV5-6	TRBJ1-1	NA	NA
CASSYSPGGNTEAFF	TGTGCCAGCAGTTACTCGCCGGGAGGAAACACTGAAGCTTTCTTT	TRBV6-5	TRBJ1-1	NA	NA
CASSRQGAYNEQFF	TGTGCCAGTAGTAGACAGGGGGCCTACAATGAGCAGTTCTTC	TRBV19	TRBJ2-1	TRBD1	few
CASSIGQGVRTQYF	TGTGCCAGTAGTATTGGCCAGGGGGTCCGGACCCAGTACTTC	TRBV19	TRBJ2-5	TRBD1	few
CASSDYRGGNEAFF	TGTGCCAGTTCGGACTACAGGGGGGGTAATGAAGCTTTCTTT	TRBV11-3	TRBJ1-1	TRBD1	NA
CASSQGGSGGYKAQYF	TGTGCCAGCAGCCAAGGTGGTAGCGGGGGGTATAAGGCGCAGTACTTC	TRBV3-1/TRBV3-2	TRBJ2-7	TRBD2	NA
CAISESGVNTEAFF	TGTGCCATCAGTGAGTCGGGGGTGAACACTGAAGCTTTCTTT	TRBV10-3	TRBJ1-1	NA	NA
CASSLGGFTNTEAFF	TGTGCCAGCAGCCTCGGAGGATTCACGAACACTGAAGCTTTCTTT	TRBV7-6	TRBJ1-1	NA	NA
CASSYSWAGSEKLFF	TGTGCCAGCAGTTACTCGTGGGCAGGCAGTGAAAAACTGTTTTTT	TRBV6-5	TRBJ1-4	NA	NA
CASSPDRSGGGEQFF	TGTGCCAGCTCACCCGATCGTTCGGGCGGCGGTGAGCAGTTCTTC	TRBV18	TRBJ2-1	NA	NA
CASSTGSRVYTF	TGTGCCAGCAGTACAGGGTCCAGGGTCTACACCTTC	TRBV27	TRBJ1-2	NA	NA
CASSSGLAGMYEQYF	TGTGCCAGCAGCTCGGGACTAGCGGGGATGTACGAGCAGTACTTC	TRBV9	TRBJ2-7	TRBD2	NA
CASSLVGYSPLHF	TGCGCCAGCAGCTTGGTGGGTTATTCACCCCTCCACTTT	TRBV5-1	TRBJ1-6	NA	once
CASSVEGDPREKLFF	TGTGCCAGCAGCGTAGAGGGGGATCCCAGAGAAAAACTGTTTTTT	TRBV9	TRBJ1-4	NA	NA
CASSPGTSGTDTQYF	TGTGCCAGCAGCCCAGGGACTAGCGGCACAGATACGCAGTATTTT	TRBV9	TRBJ2-3	TRBD2	NA
CASSQAPSGKRQGRAKNIQYF	TGCGCCAGCAGCCAAGCGCCTAGCGGGAAAAGGCAGGGTAGGGCCAAAAACATTCAGTACTTC	TRBV4-1	TRBJ2-4	TRBD2	NA
CASSSSGQWAEQYF	TGTGCCAGCAGTTCCTCGGGACAATGGGCCGAGCAGTACTTC	TRBV6-5	TRBJ2-7	NA	NA
CASSLGFQYF	TGTGCCAGCAGCTTGGGGTTCCAGTATTTT	TRBV5-5	TRBJ2-3	NA	NA
CASSFGGAPNQPQHF	TGTGCCAGCAGCTTCGGGGGGGCTCCAAATCAGCCCCAGCATTTT	TRBV5-4	TRBJ1-5	NA	NA
CASALVDNSNQPQHF	TGTGCCAGCGCTCTCGTGGATAATAGCAATCAGCCCCAGCATTTT	TRBV19	TRBJ1-5	NA	NA
CASSLDFTTGGGYGYTF	TGTGCCAGCAGCTTAGATTTTACCACCGGGGGAGGCTATGGCTACACCTTC	TRBV11-2	TRBJ1-2	NA	NA
CASSARLALYNEQFF	TGTGCCAGCAGCGCTCGACTAGCGTTGTACAATGAGCAGTTCTTC	TRBV9	TRBJ2-1	TRBD2	NA
CASSQDFREVGGNQPQHF	TGTGCCAGCAGCCAAGATTTCAGGGAGGTGGGTGGCAATCAGCCCCAGCATTTT	TRBV14	TRBJ1-5	NA	NA
CASSLTSYEQYF	TGTGCCAGCAGCTTAACATCCTACGAGCAGTACTTC	TRBV7-2	TRBJ2-7	NA	NA
CASSSFGNSPLHF	TGTGCCAGCAGTTCTTTCGGTAATTCACCCCTCCACTTT	TRBV6-2/TRBV6-3	TRBJ1-6	NA	few
CASSSYRGRSTDTQYF	TGTGCCAGCAGTTCCTACAGGGGGCGGAGCACAGATACGCAGTATTTT	TRBV6-5	TRBJ2-3	TRBD1	NA
CASSRHRDRASETQYF	TGTGCCAGCAGCCGACACCGGGACAGGGCGTCGGAGACCCAGTACTTC	TRBV3-1/TRBV3-2	TRBJ2-5	TRBD1	NA
CASRRGLTNEQFF	TGTGCCAGCAGGCGGGGACTAACGAATGAGCAGTTCTTC	TRBV12-3/TRBV12-4	TRBJ2-1	TRBD2	NA
CASSEYKRGPSYEQYF	TGCGCCAGCAGTGAGTATAAGCGGGGGCCCTCCTACGAGCAGTACTTC	TRBV10-1	TRBJ2-7	TRBD2	NA
CASSMGLVAYNEQFF	TGTGCCAGTAGTATGGGCCTAGTCGCCTACAATGAGCAGTTCTTC	TRBV19	TRBJ2-1	NA	NA
CASTSPDRVGNEKLFF	TGTGCCAGTACTTCGCCGGACAGGGTGGGGAATGAAAAACTGTTTTTT	TRBV19	TRBJ1-4	TRBD1	NA
CASSVGGGMYNEQFF	TGTGCCAGCAGCGTAGGTGGGGGGATGTACAATGAGCAGTTCTTC	TRBV9	TRBJ2-1	NA	NA
CASSQRGPPNEKLFF	TGTGCCAGCAGCCAACGGGGGCCGCCTAATGAAAAACTGTTTTTT	TRBV2	TRBJ1-4	NA	few
CASSIQGIGSYEQYF	TGTGCCAGTAGTATCCAGGGGATCGGGTCCTACGAGCAGTACTTC	TRBV19	TRBJ2-7	NA	NA
CASSPATNEKLFF	TGTGCCAGCAGCCCAGCAACTAATGAAAAACTGTTTTTT	TRBV5-4	TRBJ1-4	NA	NA
CASSFQAGTGSILSYEQYF	TGTGCCAGCAGCTTCCAGGCCGGGACAGGTTCTATCCTCTCCTACGAGCAGTACTTC	TRBV11-2	TRBJ2-7	TRBD1	NA
CASSPDRVGTDTQYF	TGTGCCAGCAGTCCGGACAGGGTGGGGACAGATACGCAGTATTTT	TRBV27	TRBJ2-3	TRBD1	NA
CATSDLMGAWETQYF	TGTGCCACCAGTGATTTGATGGGGGCCTGGGAGACCCAGTACTTC	TRBV24-1	TRBJ2-5	NA	NA
CASSLGWRDTIYF	TGTGCCAGCAGTTTGGGTTGGAGGGACACCATATATTTT	TRBV27	TRBJ1-3	NA	NA
CAWSVRINRDRASEQYF	TGTGCCTGGAGTGTTAGGATCAACAGGGACAGGGCCTCCGAGCAGTACTTC	TRBV30	TRBJ2-7	TRBD1	NA
CAWSPLGLEAFF	TGTGCCTGGAGTCCCTTGGGGCTTGAAGCTTTCTTT	TRBV30	TRBJ1-1	NA	NA
CASRLGAGNGYTF	TGTGCCAGTCGACTCGGAGCGGGTAACGGCTACACCTTC	TRBV7-2	TRBJ1-2	NA	NA
CASRAGGRDTQYF	TGTGCCAGCAGGGCGGGAGGGAGAGATACGCAGTATTTT	TRBV2	TRBJ2-3	TRBD2	NA
CASNDQGARGYTF	TGTGCCAGCAACGACCAGGGGGCAAGGGGCTACACCTTC	TRBV7-9	TRBJ1-2	TRBD1	NA
CASSQVAGARLGGNTIYF	TGCGCCAGCAGCCAAGTGGCCGGGGCTCGGCTAGGGGGAAACACCATATATTTT	TRBV4-1	TRBJ1-3	NA	once
CASRDRAELVTDTQYF	TGTGCCAGTCGGGACAGGGCCGAGCTGGTAACAGATACGCAGTATTTT	TRBV2	TRBJ2-3	TRBD1	few
CASSQIGSNLRTDYGYTF	TGTGCCAGCAGCCAAATCGGGTCTAACCTCCGGACGGACTATGGCTACACCTTC	TRBV14	TRBJ1-2	NA	NA
CASSLGGQPYEQYF	TGTGCCAGCAGTTTAGGGGGACAGCCCTACGAGCAGTACTTC	TRBV28	TRBJ2-7	TRBD1	NA